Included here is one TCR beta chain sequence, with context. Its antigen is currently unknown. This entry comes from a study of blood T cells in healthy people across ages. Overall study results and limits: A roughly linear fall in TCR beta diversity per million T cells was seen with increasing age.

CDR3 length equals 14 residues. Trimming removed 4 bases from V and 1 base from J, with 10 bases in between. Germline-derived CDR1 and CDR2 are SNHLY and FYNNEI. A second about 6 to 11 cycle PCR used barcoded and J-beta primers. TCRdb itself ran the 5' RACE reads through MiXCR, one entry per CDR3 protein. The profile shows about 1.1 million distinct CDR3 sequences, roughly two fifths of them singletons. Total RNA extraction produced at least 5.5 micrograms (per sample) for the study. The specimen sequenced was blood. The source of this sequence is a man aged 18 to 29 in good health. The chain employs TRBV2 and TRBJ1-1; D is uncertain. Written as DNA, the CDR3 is TGTGCCAGCAGTGTCATCAGAACGAACACTGAAGCTTTCTTT. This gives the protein CASSVIRTNTEAFF.